The 3 T cell receptor beta chains presented below share a single source sample, sequenced in a study of T cells in Graves' hyperthyroidism and ophthalmopathy. TCR beta CDR3 regions were amplified from RNA transcripts. HTBI primers were the set used in a first-round RT-PCR of the TCR CDR3. Using its own MiXCR run on the multiplex PCR reads, TCRdb lists one record per CDR3 protein. The sample carries 300,000 or so distinct CDR3 sequences, 15% to 20% recorded once. Sequenced sample: blood. These receptors originate from a woman aged 55-75 years with Graves' ophthalmopathy.

This clonotype has ten or more counts. The V and J genes are TRBV5-1 and TRBJ2-2, with D unresolved. Trimming left V 0 bases short and J 2 bases short, with 8 bases between. The length of the CDR3 is 15 residues. The V gene's germline CDR1 is SGHRS and CDR2 YFSETQ. CDR3 in DNA: TGCGCCAGCAGCTTGGGCAGTCTCAACACCGGGGAGCTGTTTTTT. Protein sequence: CASSLGSLNTGELFF.

The V call is TRBV28, the J call TRBJ2-2; unclear D gene. Between the trimmed V and J ends, which lost 6 bases and 5 bases, there was a span of 7 bases. Germline V lookup: CDR1 MDHEN, CDR2 SYDVKM. The CDR3 contains 12 residues. Here the CDR3 DNA reads TGTGCCAGCAGCCGTCCAACCGGGGAGCTGTTTTTT. Encoded protein: CASSRPTGELFF.

The genes are TRBV5-1 and TRBJ2-3; D may be TRBD1 (5 bases). This CDR3 region has 16 residues. V gave up 0 bases and J gave up 4 bases, with 15 bases separating them. The germline V gene encodes CDR1 SGHRS and CDR2 YFSETQ. CDR3 region: CASSLGWGPSADTQYF. CDR3 sequence (DNA): TGCGCCAGCAGCTTGGGGTGGGGCCCTTCCGCAGATACGCAGTATTTT.